The 5 T cell receptor beta chains listed next were all sequenced from one sample in a study of blood T cell repertoires in COVID-19. Generated by immunoSEQ multiplex PCR, the TCRdb table keeps only in-frame clones and is missing some. The table lists some 190,000 clones, 70% to 90% of them singletons. Material: peripheral blood. The receptors here all came from a woman older than 75 with acute or convalescent COVID-19.

The chain uses TRBV29-1 and TRBJ1-2; 8 bases map to TRBD1. Germline lookup yields CDR1 SQVTM and CDR2 ANQGSEA. The CDR3 spans 15 residues. Unmatched junction bases numbered 7, after V lost 3 bases and J lost 1 base. The CDR3 coding sequence is TGCAGCGTTGACCCCATTGGACAGGGTAACTATGGCTACACCTTC. This gives the protein CSVDPIGQGNYGYTF.

This sequence joins TRBV27 and TRBJ1-5; no definite D call. There are 13 residues in the CDR3. V lost 6 bases to trimming and J lost 4 bases, with 10 bases between them. Per germline, CDR1 MNHEY and CDR2 SMNVEV (reference sequence). CDR3 sequence (DNA): TGTGCCAGCAGCCTTGTCCTTAATCAGCCCCAGCATTTT. Translation: CASSLVLNQPQHF.

The chain employs TRBV12-3 or TRBV12-4 and TRBJ1-2; 8 bases line up with TRBD1. This CDR3 is built from 12 residues. Unmatched junction bases numbered 9, after V lost 10 bases and J lost 8 bases. CDR3 sequence: CATGGGLGGYTF. The CDR3 DNA follows: TGTGCCACAGGGGGCGGACTCGGGGGCTACACCTTC.

The V gene is TRBV6-5, the J gene TRBJ2-5; 7 nucleotides agree with TRBD1. CDR3 size: 13 residues. V shed 6 bases and J 4 bases; nucleotides not matched to a gene: 5. Germline CDR1 reads MNHEY; CDR2 reads SVGAGI. The CDR3 loop reads CASRVGGAETQYF. CDR3 bases: TGTGCCAGCAGAGTAGGGGGCGCAGAGACCCAGTACTTC.

V and J are TRBV5-4 and TRBJ2-2; 7 nucleotides agree with TRBD2. Germline CDR1 SGHNT, CDR2 YYREEE (reference sequence). The CDR3 totals 16 residues. The junction had 4 bases not matched to a gene; V was cut back by 1 base and J by 1 base. For the CDR3, the DNA is TGTGCCAGCAGCTTGAGAGGGAGGGGGAACACCGGGGAGCTGTTTTTT. This encodes CASSLRGRGNTGELFF.